The rows below give T cell receptor beta chains drawn from one sample of a study of cytomegalovirus exposure and HLA in healthy donors. Sequencing used immunoSEQ multiplex PCR; TCRdb keeps in-frame clones, though not all of them. The repertoire holds more than 110,000 clones, around 75% seen once, with about 3% in the top ten. The sequenced sample was PBMCs. All receptors come from a female donor in good health and CMV-seronegative. Both conserved end residues are trimmed from each CDR3.

>TRBV5-4|TRBJ2-7
ASSPSGGRSYEQY
>TRBV2|TRBJ2-2
ASSVPAGRTGELF
>TRBV4-3|TRBJ2-7
ASSQKGPGTSGAYEQY
>TRBV5-1|TRBJ1-1
ASSPGWGAGGKAF
>TRBV11-2|TRBJ2-7
ASSLAGVKILEQY
>TRBV11-2|TRBJ1-5
ASSPTTGRNQPQH
>TRBV7-3|TRBJ2-1
ASSSSPVSGEQF
>TRBV7-3|TRBJ2-3
ASSRAGGSTDTQY
>TRBV9|TRBJ2-7
ASSVSGTRDSYEQY
>TRBV5-1|TRBJ2-7
ASSVGQGNEQY
>TRBV10-3|TRBJ2-7
AISESLGGYEQY
>TRBV14|TRBJ2-1
ASSQASAYNEQF
>TRBV27|TRBJ1-1
ASSINRLIMNTEAF
>TRBV15|TRBJ2-1
ATSRVLSEQF
>TRBV7-3|TRBJ1-3
ASSSAGQGYRGNTIY
>TRBV5-4|TRBJ2-3
ASSRQGVADTQY
>TRBV2|TRBJ2-2
ASRVSYTGELF
>TRBV29-1|TRBJ2-5
SVARDSVETQY
>TRBV10-3|TRBJ2-1
AISEMRGNEQF
>TRBV9|TRBJ1-6
ASSVAGTYNSPLH
>TRBV7-2|TRBJ1-5
ASSPGADLNQPQH
>TRBV5-6|TRBJ1-5
ASSLDGLSNQPQH
>TRBV5-6|TRBJ2-1
ASSWTSGSEQF
>TRBV7-9|TRBJ1-5
ASGPTGGYQPQH